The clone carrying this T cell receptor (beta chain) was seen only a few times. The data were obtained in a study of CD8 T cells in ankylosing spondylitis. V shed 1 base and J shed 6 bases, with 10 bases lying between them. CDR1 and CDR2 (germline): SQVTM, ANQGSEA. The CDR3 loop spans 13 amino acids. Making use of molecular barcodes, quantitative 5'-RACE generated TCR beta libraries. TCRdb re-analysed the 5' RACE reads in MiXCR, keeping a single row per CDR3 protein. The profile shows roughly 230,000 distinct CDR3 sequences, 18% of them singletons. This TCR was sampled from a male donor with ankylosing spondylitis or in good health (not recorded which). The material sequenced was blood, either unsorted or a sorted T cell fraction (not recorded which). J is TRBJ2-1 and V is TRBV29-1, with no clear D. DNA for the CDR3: TGCAGCGTTGAAGTACCCCTATTCAATGAGCAGTTCTTC. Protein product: CSVEVPLFNEQFF.